This T cell receptor beta chain was captured in a study of glioma-infiltrating T cells. TCR alpha and beta CDR3 regions were amplified from RNA using iRepertoire nested multiplex PCR. One-step reverse transcription and amplification started from approximately 100-400 ng of tissue mRNA or PBMC total RNA. A single record per CDR3 protein comes from TCRdb applying MiXCR to the multiplex PCR reads. The repertoire holds 44,000 or so distinct CDR3 sequences, with about 22% as singletons. With 6 bases clipped from V and 3 bases from J, the junction kept 7 bases outside the gene matches. The CDR3 has 15 amino acids. Germline CDR1 is LNHDA and CDR2 is SQIVND (reference sequence). This clonotype was observed many times. Its specificity is not known. Study-wide results and limits: Only very few CDR3 sequences appeared in both tissue and blood.

This receptor was identified in a human donor with low-grade glioma or glioblastoma, undergoing nonglioma brain surgery, or in good health (not recorded which). The gene calls are TRBV19 and TRBJ2-1; 8 nucleotides agree with TRBD1. Sequencing was carried out using glioma tissue, nonneoplastic brain tissue, or PBMCs (not recorded which). Written as DNA, the CDR3 is TGTGCCAGTAGGGAAGAGGACAGGGTCTACAATGAGCAGTTCTTC. It specifies CASREEDRVYNEQFF.